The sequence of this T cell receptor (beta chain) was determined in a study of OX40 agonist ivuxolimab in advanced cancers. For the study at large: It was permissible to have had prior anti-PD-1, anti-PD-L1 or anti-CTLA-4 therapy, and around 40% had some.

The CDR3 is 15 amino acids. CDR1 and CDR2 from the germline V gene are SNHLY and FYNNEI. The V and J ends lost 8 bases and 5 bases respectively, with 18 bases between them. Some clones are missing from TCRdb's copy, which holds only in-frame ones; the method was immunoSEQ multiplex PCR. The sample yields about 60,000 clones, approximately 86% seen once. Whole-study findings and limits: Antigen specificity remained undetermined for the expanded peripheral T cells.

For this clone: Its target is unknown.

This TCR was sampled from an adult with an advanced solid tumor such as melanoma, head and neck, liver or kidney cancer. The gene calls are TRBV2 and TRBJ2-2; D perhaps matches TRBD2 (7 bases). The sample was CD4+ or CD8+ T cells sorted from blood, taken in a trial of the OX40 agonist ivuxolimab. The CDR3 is CASVGGGPRTGELFF. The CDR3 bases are TGTGCCAGCGTTGGGGGGGGCCCCAGGACCGGGGAGCTGTTTTTT.